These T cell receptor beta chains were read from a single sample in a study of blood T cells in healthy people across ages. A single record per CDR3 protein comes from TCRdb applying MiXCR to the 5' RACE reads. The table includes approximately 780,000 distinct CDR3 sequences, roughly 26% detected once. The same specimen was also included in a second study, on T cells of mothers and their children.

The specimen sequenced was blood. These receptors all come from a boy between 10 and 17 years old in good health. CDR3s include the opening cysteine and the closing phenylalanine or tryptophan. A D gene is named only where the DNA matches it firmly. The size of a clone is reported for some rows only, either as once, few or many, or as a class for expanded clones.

CASSYIGGSTNEKLFF | TGTGCCAGCAGTTACATTGGGGGTTCAACTAATGAAAAACTGTTTTTT | NA | NA | TRBJ1-4 | TRBV6-2/TRBV6-3
CASSALGGGTSLYF | TGTGCCAGCAGCGCCTTAGGGGGGGGGACATCGCTGTATTTT | NA | NA | TRBJ2-3 | TRBV7-2
CASSFLIVANSYNEQFF | TGTGCCAGCAGTTTTTTAATTGTAGCGAATTCCTACAATGAGCAGTTCTTC | NA | NA | TRBJ2-1 | TRBV12-3/TRBV12-4
CSAFRDSSYEQYF | TGCAGCGCCTTCCGGGACAGCTCCTACGAGCAGTACTTC | few | TRBD1 | TRBJ2-7 | TRBV29-1
CASSQERVQGVYSNQPQHF | TGTGCCAGCAGCCAAGAAAGGGTACAGGGGGTTTATAGCAATCAGCCCCAGCATTTT | few | TRBD1 | TRBJ1-5 | TRBV14
CASSERGVGGYEQYF | TGTGCCAGCAGCGAGCGGGGGGTTGGAGGCTACGAGCAGTACTTC | few | TRBD2 | TRBJ2-7 | TRBV9
CASSLPGALQYGYTF | TGTGCCAGCAGCTTACCGGGGGCCCTGCAATATGGCTACACCTTC | NA | NA | TRBJ1-2 | TRBV7-9
CASSYRGSGFQETQYF | TGTGCCAGCAGTTACAGGGGTAGCGGATTCCAAGAGACCCAGTACTTC | NA | NA | TRBJ2-5 | TRBV6-5
CASTPDRDNQPQHF | TGTGCCAGCACCCCGGACAGGGACAATCAGCCCCAGCATTTT | NA | TRBD1 | TRBJ1-5 | TRBV12-3/TRBV12-4
CASSPQSILYEQYF | TGTGCCAGCAGCCCACAGTCGATTCTCTACGAGCAGTACTTC | NA | NA | TRBJ2-7 | TRBV28
CASSWFSEQYF | TGTGCCAGCAGTTGGTTTTCCGAGCAGTACTTC | NA | NA | TRBJ2-7 | TRBV28
CASSLAGGYTDTQYF | TGTGCCAGCAGTTTGGCGGGGGGATACACAGATACGCAGTATTTT | few | TRBD2 | TRBJ2-3 | TRBV27
CATSDGFNIQYF | TGTGCCACCAGTGATGGCTTTAACATTCAGTACTTC | NA | NA | TRBJ2-4 | TRBV24-1
CASSLRTGSYNEQFF | TGTGCCAGCAGCTTACGAACAGGATCCTACAATGAGCAGTTCTTC | few | NA | TRBJ2-1 | TRBV7-2
CASSIRGAGNTEAFF | TGTGCCAGTAGTATCCGGGGGGCCGGGAACACTGAAGCTTTCTTT | NA | NA | TRBJ1-1 | TRBV19
CASSPGLAGAMYQETQYF | TGTGCCAGCAGCCCCGGACTAGCGGGGGCGATGTACCAAGAGACCCAGTACTTC | NA | TRBD2 | TRBJ2-5 | TRBV28
CSASEVGPTGYTF | TGCAGTGCTTCCGAGGTGGGGCCGACTGGCTACACCTTC | few | NA | TRBJ1-2 | TRBV20-1
CASSGKTGNTEAFF | TGTGCCAGCAGTGGTAAGACAGGGAACACTGAAGCTTTCTTT | NA | NA | TRBJ1-1 | TRBV6-6
CSVLDVQEGHEQYF | TGCAGCGTTCTAGATGTGCAGGAAGGCCACGAGCAGTACTTC | few | NA | TRBJ2-7 | TRBV29-1
CASSETPSTDTQYF | TGTGCCAGCAGCGAGACACCTAGCACAGATACGCAGTATTTT | once | NA | TRBJ2-3 | TRBV7-3
CASSALSRGNEKLFF | TGCGCCAGCAGCGCCCTTTCGAGGGGGAATGAAAAACTGTTTTTT | once | NA | TRBJ1-4 | TRBV4-1
CASRPQRDRELQQYF | TGCGCCAGCAGACCCCAAAGGGACCGGGAGTTGCAGCAGTACTTC | few | NA | TRBJ2-7 | TRBV5-1
CASSDPALYNEQFF | TGTGCCAGCAGCGACCCGGCGCTATACAATGAGCAGTTCTTC | few | NA | TRBJ2-1 | TRBV7-9
CASSSTIQGSGANVLTF | TGTGCCAGCAGCTCCACGATACAGGGGTCTGGGGCCAACGTCCTGACTTTC | few | TRBD1 | TRBJ2-6 | TRBV7-9
CASTPSGGLQETQYF | TGTGCCAGCACCCCAAGCGGGGGGCTCCAAGAGACCCAGTACTTC | NA | TRBD2 | TRBJ2-5 | TRBV7-9
CATSIRQAGEQYF | TGTGCCACCAGCATTAGGCAGGCGGGGGAGCAGTACTTC | NA | TRBD2 | TRBJ2-5 | TRBV15
CASSKIQGGGNYGYTF | TGTGCCAGCAGTAAGATACAGGGAGGTGGGAACTATGGCTACACCTTC | NA | NA | TRBJ1-2 | TRBV12-3/TRBV12-4
CASSPGTWGETQYF | TGTGCCAGCAGTCCAGGAACCTGGGGGGAGACCCAGTACTTC | few | NA | TRBJ2-5 | TRBV27
CAWSAPARDHNEQFF | TGTGCCTGGAGTGCCCCGGCTAGAGATCATAATGAGCAGTTCTTC | NA | NA | TRBJ2-1 | TRBV30
CASSVDGRSYEQYF | TGTGCCAGCAGCGTAGACGGTAGGAGCTACGAGCAGTACTTC | NA | NA | TRBJ2-7 | TRBV9
CASSLTDRGFTDTQYF | TGTGCCAGCAGCTTGACGGACAGGGGCTTCACAGATACGCAGTATTTT | NA | TRBD1 | TRBJ2-3 | TRBV5-5
CASSPGLAAITDTQYF | TGCGCCAGCAGCCCTGGACTAGCGGCGATCACAGATACGCAGTATTTT | few | TRBD2 | TRBJ2-3 | TRBV5-1
CASEGRTSGGETQYF | TGTGCCAGCGAAGGACGGACTAGCGGGGGAGAGACCCAGTACTTC | few | TRBD2 | TRBJ2-5 | TRBV6-6
CASSFSTGLVSSYNEQFF | TGTGCCAGCAGTTTCTCGACAGGGCTGGTCAGCTCCTACAATGAGCAGTTCTTC | few | TRBD1 | TRBJ2-1 | TRBV12-3/TRBV12-4
CASSYSWDATNEKLFF | TGTGCCAGCAGTTACTCGTGGGACGCAACTAATGAAAAACTGTTTTTT | NA | NA | TRBJ1-4 | TRBV6-5
CSVEEDRGYEQYF | TGCAGCGTTGAAGAAGACAGGGGCTACGAGCAGTACTTC | few | TRBD1 | TRBJ2-7 | TRBV29-1
CAWTRQGNTGELFF | TGTGCCTGGACACGACAGGGGAACACCGGGGAGCTGTTTTTT | few | TRBD1 | TRBJ2-2 | TRBV30
CASPPQYF | TGTGCCAGCCCCCCCCAGTACTTC | NA | NA | TRBJ2-5 | TRBV9
CASSVEGLGTEAFF | TGTGCCAGCAGCGTAGAAGGACTTGGCACTGAAGCTTTCTTT | NA | NA | TRBJ1-1 | TRBV9
CASSLVAGGQGEQFF | TGTGCCAGCAGTCTTGTTGCGGGGGGTCAGGGGGAGCAGTTCTTC | NA | TRBD2 | TRBJ2-1 | TRBV12-3/TRBV12-4
CASSLRVGGQGRSYEQYF | TGTGCCAGCAGCTTACGGGTTGGGGGACAGGGTCGCTCCTACGAGCAGTACTTC | NA | TRBD1 | TRBJ2-7 | TRBV11-2
CATLGGGSTDTQYF | TGTGCCACACTGGGCGGCGGGTCTACAGATACGCAGTATTTT | NA | NA | TRBJ2-3 | TRBV24-1
CASSLLSVYNEQFF | TGTGCCAGCAGCCTCCTGTCCGTGTACAATGAGCAGTTCTTC | NA | NA | TRBJ2-1 | TRBV7-9